The source of this T cell receptor (beta chain) is a study of blood T cells in healthy people across ages (dated by TCRdb to about 2015). Looking at the study overall: In model experiments, template switching captured about one uniquely barcoded TCR beta cDNA molecule for every two T cells. Two additional independent replicas of 1 million unique cDNA reads from the same blood draw were analyzed for two donors (one aged 18 to 30 and one aged 80 or older). The donors were divided into four age groups: young (average around 17 years), middle-aged (about 39), aged (around 59) and long-lived (around 87). To avoid experimental bias, donors of different ages were spread randomly across the sequencing lanes. Age-related changes in TCR beta repertoire diversity were measured in the study by deep sequencing normalized with unique cDNA molecular identifiers.

The CDR3 contains 13 residues, cysteine and phenylalanine counted. CDR3 DNA is the only sequence kept; it has 39 bases, read in frame from the first base. As encoded in the germline V gene, CDR1 is MNHEY while CDR2 is SVGAGI. V gives up 10 bases and J gives up 4 bases, and the segment between their germline ends measures 14 bases. The full study reports these points: The CMV infection status of donors was not known, potentially confounding age-related changes in expanded clonotypes. Conclusive comparison of naive and antigen-experienced compartments was prevented by the profiling of bulk unsorted PBMCs. Compared with the aged group, more naive CD4+ T cells, fewer expanded clones and increased TCR diversity were shown by the long-lived group, suggesting age selection. As age increased, observed TCR beta diversity per million T cells dropped in a roughly linear way, and a significant reduction was already evident by age 40. The percentage of naive T cells measured by flow cytometry correlated strongly with observed TCR beta diversity. Estimates of total diversity based on one million sequenced T cells were regarded as lower bounds and as underestimates.

This clonotype was seen more than once but under ten times. The antigen it recognizes is unknown. Nothing much larger sits one base from this clone, and base qualities are not available. Library preparation used 5' RACE. Instrument on record: Illumina HiSeq 2500. A second PCR of 7 to 11 cycles was performed with a sample-barcoded 5' primer and a J-beta primer mix. Each TCR beta cDNA molecule received a unique molecular identifier from a template-switch 5' adaptor carrying 12 random nucleotides. At least 2.5 million CDR3-containing paired-end reads were obtained from each sample. All of the RNA was converted into first-strand cDNA using the Mint cDNA synthesis kit, with a TRBC-specific oligonucleotide serving as the primer. Following uracil-DNA glycosylase treatment, a first 18-cycle PCR with universal primers M1SS and BC2_uni_R was performed on all cDNA. The study's own analysis went as follows. Each sample was normalized by randomly selecting 1 million high-quality reads, each carrying a distinct molecular identifier. Instead of being binned into consensus sequences, reads that shared molecular identifiers were thrown out. MiTCR, with a Q25 quality threshold and the strictest error-elimination algorithm, was used for CDR3 identification, clonotype clustering and error correction. Lower-bound total TCR beta diversity was estimated with a nonparametric unseen species model using Euler transformation. In-frame beta chains were kept once TCRdb had trimmed the public reads at Q25 with fastp and called clones with MiXCR. Every CDR3 protein is listed once, alongside the most common genes and DNA of its rows. TCRdb's processing, not the study's, gives the V and J calls here. The sample table contains 980,000 or so distinct CDR3 sequences; only one count was recorded for roughly 48% of them. In total, the top ten clones hold 13% of the sample.

The 39 donors, aged roughly 6 to 95 years, were systemically healthy Caucasian individuals from Russia. Approximately 10 milliliters of peripheral blood were collected from each donor into EDTA-treated Vacutainer tubes. Ficoll-Paque density-gradient centrifugation was used to isolate PBMCs, with at least 6 million per sample. Total RNA was extracted from PBMCs with Trizol reagent, with at least 5 micrograms obtained per sample. For every donor, an aliquot of PBMCs went through flow cytometry to measure the percentages of naive CD45RAhigh/CD27high T cells. The sequencing input was blood. The source is a man younger than 45 in good health. The chain employs TRBV6-5 and TRBJ1-5; the D gene cannot be resolved reliably. The CDR3 region has the sequence CATGRAVNQPQHF. The DNA reads TGTGCCACCGGGCGGGCGGTTAATCAGCCCCAGCATTTT.